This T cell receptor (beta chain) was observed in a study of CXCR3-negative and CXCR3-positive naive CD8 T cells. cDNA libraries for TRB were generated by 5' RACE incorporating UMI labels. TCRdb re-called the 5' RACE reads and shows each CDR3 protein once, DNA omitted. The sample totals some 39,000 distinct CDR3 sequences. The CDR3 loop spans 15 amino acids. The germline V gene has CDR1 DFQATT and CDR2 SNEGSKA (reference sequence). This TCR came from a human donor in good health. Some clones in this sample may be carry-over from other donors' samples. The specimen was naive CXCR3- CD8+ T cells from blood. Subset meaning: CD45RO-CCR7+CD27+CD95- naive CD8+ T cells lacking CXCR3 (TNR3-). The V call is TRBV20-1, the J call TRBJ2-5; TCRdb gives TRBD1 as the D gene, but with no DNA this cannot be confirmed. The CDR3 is CSARGDRVFEETQYF.